This is a list of T cell receptor beta chains from one sample in a study of blood T cell repertoires in COVID-19. Data came from immunoSEQ multiplex PCR; TCRdb stores just in-frame clones and leaves some out. The top ten clones hold over 4.5% of a sample with around 71,000 clones, more than 80% of them seen once. Material: peripheral blood. Every receptor here comes from a man at least 80 years old with acute or convalescent COVID-19. The CDR3 runs from the conserved cysteine through the conserved F or W. The D gene is left open where the match is weak. Size is stated for part of the rows, as once, few or many counts, or as a class when the clone is expanded.

V,J,length,size,D,CDR3,DNA
TRBV27,TRBJ2-5,13,.,.,CASSFRDRETQYF,TGTGCCAGCAGTTTCCGAGACAGAGAGACCCAGTACTTC
TRBV28,TRBJ1-1,12,.,.,CASSLIGTEAFF,TGTGCCAGCAGTTTGATCGGTACTGAAGCTTTCTTT
TRBV7-6,TRBJ2-3,15,.,TRBD1,CASSRPGTGRDTQYF,TGTGCCAGCAGCCGCCCCGGGACAGGGCGAGATACGCAGTATTTT
TRBV11-2,TRBJ2-3,18,.,TRBD2,CASSTRRASGGGADTQYF,TGTGCCAGCAGCACCAGAAGGGCTAGCGGGGGGGGAGCAGATACGCAGTATTTT
TRBV5-1,TRBJ2-3,15,.,TRBD2,CASSFIPGGEDTQYF,TGCGCCAGCAGCTTCATACCGGGGGGGGAAGATACGCAGTATTTT
TRBV2,TRBJ1-5,17,.,TRBD1,CASSWDSPTNTMQPQHF,TGTGCCAGCAGTTGGGACAGCCCAACTAATACTATGCAGCCCCAGCATTTT
TRBV3-1/TRBV3-2,TRBJ2-7,15,.,.,CASSRGGRGYYEQYF,TGTGCCAGCAGCCGAGGAGGGCGAGGGTACTACGAGCAGTACTTC
TRBV11-2,TRBJ1-1,15,.,TRBD1,CASSLVGGGETEAFF,TGTGCCAGCAGCTTAGTAGGGGGCGGGGAGACTGAAGCTTTCTTT
TRBV6-5,TRBJ2-7,15,.,TRBD2,CASTYSPSGGYEQYF,TGTGCCAGCACCTACTCCCCCTCGGGAGGCTACGAGCAGTACTTC
TRBV7-9,TRBJ2-7,13,.,TRBD1,CASSSTGVYEQYF,TGTGCCAGCAGTTCGACAGGGGTCTACGAGCAGTACTTC
TRBV19,TRBJ2-1,17,.,TRBD2,CASSIGLLAGGAVGQFF,TGTGCCAGTAGTATAGGGTTACTAGCGGGGGGGGCGGTGGGACAGTTCTTC
TRBV3-1/TRBV3-2,TRBJ2-7,16,few,TRBD1,CASSQDKGQGIYEQYF,TGTGCCAGCAGCCAAGATAAGGGACAGGGGATCTACGAGCAGTACTTC
TRBV7-9,TRBJ1-2,14,.,.,CASSPGAGQNGYTF,TGTGCCAGCAGCCCCGGCGCGGGGCAAAACGGCTACACCTTC
TRBV7-2,TRBJ1-1,16,.,TRBD1,CASSQGQGVWNTEAFF,TGTGCCAGCAGCCAGGGACAGGGGGTCTGGAACACTGAAGCTTTCTTT
TRBV11-2,TRBJ2-7,14,.,.,CASSLETGDYEQYF,TGTGCCAGCAGCTTAGAGACAGGAGACTACGAGCAGTACTTC
TRBV7-2,TRBJ2-5,15,few,TRBD1,CASSLGDRVGETQYF,TGTGCCAGCAGCTTAGGCGACAGGGTAGGCGAGACCCAGTACTTC
TRBV3-1/TRBV3-2,TRBJ2-7,14,.,TRBD1,CASSPGQGNYEQYF,TGTGCCAGCAGCCCGGGACAGGGGAACTACGAGCAGTACTTC
TRBV6-6,TRBJ2-2,14,.,TRBD2,CASSSGRNTGELFF,TGTGCCAGCAGTAGCGGGAGGAACACCGGGGAGCTGTTTTTT
TRBV9,TRBJ2-7,16,.,TRBD1,CASSVGDRVKAYEQYF,TGTGCCAGCAGCGTAGGGGACAGGGTGAAGGCCTACGAGCAGTACTTC
TRBV7-2,TRBJ2-1,18,.,TRBD1,CASSLGGGWASAYNEQFF,TGTGCCAGCAGCTTAGGAGGGGGCTGGGCTTCTGCCTACAATGAGCAGTTCTTC
TRBV28,TRBJ2-7,15,.,.,CASSPWGVGTYEQYF,TGTGCCAGCAGTCCCTGGGGAGTAGGTACCTACGAGCAGTACTTC
TRBV4-1,TRBJ1-4,16,.,.,CASSQETRATNEKLFF,TGCGCCAGCAGCCAAGAGACGAGGGCAACTAATGAAAAACTGTTTTTT